These T cell receptor beta chains were read from a single sample in a study of blood T cell repertoires in COVID-19. The table came from immunoSEQ multiplex PCR; TCRdb's copy has only in-frame clones and leaves some out. The profile shows 56,000 or so clones, about 86% of them singletons. The sample was peripheral blood. The receptors shown here come from a woman of 80 years or more with active COVID-19. CDR3s include the opening cysteine and the closing phenylalanine or tryptophan. The D gene is left open where the match is weak. Some rows mark clone size as missing; the rest say once, few, many or name a class of expanded clone.

V	D	J	size	CDR3	DNA
TRBV19	TRBD1	TRBJ2-4	.	CASTITGVGVKNIQYF	TGTGCCAGTACCATCACAGGGGTCGGGGTCAAAAACATTCAGTACTTC
TRBV27	TRBD2	TRBJ2-3	.	CASSLLWASGLDTQYF	TGTGCCAGCAGTTTACTGTGGGCTAGCGGATTAGATACGCAGTATTTT
TRBV7-2	.	TRBJ1-2	.	CASSPLSESCYTF	TGTGCCAGCAGCCCCCTTAGTGAATCCTGCTACACCTTC
TRBV5-1	.	TRBJ2-5	.	CASSLEPSSLKTQYF	TGCGCCAGCAGCTTGGAGCCGTCCTCGTTGAAGACCCAGTACTTC
TRBV19	.	TRBJ2-7	.	CASSFKTGHYEQYF	TGTGCCAGTAGTTTCAAGACAGGTCACTACGAGCAGTACTTC
TRBV5-1	.	TRBJ2-1	.	CASREQNNEQFF	TGCGCCAGCAGGGAACAGAACAATGAGCAGTTCTTC
TRBV7-2	TRBD2	TRBJ2-1	once	CASSLGALAGAYNEQFF	TGTGCCAGCAGCTTAGGGGCACTAGCGGGGGCGTACAATGAGCAGTTCTTC
TRBV25-1	.	TRBJ2-1	.	CASSEGLTRLSYNEQFF	TGTGCCAGCAGTGAGGGTCTAACGAGACTTTCATACAATGAGCAGTTCTTC
TRBV5-1	.	TRBJ2-7	.	CASSSQYEQYF	TGCGCCAGCAGCTCACAATACGAGCAGTACTTC
TRBV19	.	TRBJ2-2	.	CASSNPGGWDTGELFF	TGTGCCAGTAGCAATCCGGGGGGCTGGGACACCGGGGAGCTGTTTTTT
TRBV2	.	TRBJ2-6	.	CASSDRSLSGANVLTF	TGTGCCAGCAGTGATAGGAGCCTCTCTGGGGCCAACGTCCTGACTTTC
TRBV5-1	.	TRBJ2-3	.	CASSRTGRGPTSESTDTQYF	TGCGCCAGCAGCCGAACTGGGCGGGGCCCGACCTCCGAGAGCACAGATACGCAGTATTTT
TRBV5-5	.	TRBJ2-5	.	CASSPGAVLGGETQYF	TGTGCCAGCAGCCCGGGCGCGGTACTAGGCGGAGAGACCCAGTACTTC
TRBV14	.	TRBJ1-1	.	CASSPEVNTEAFF	TGTGCCAGCAGCCCGGAGGTGAACACTGAAGCTTTCTTT
TRBV6-5	TRBD2	TRBJ2-3	.	CASSYSKLAGTDTQYF	TGTGCCAGCAGTTACTCGAAGCTAGCGGGCACAGATACGCAGTATTTT
TRBV15	.	TRBJ1-2	.	CATSRDHQGLYGYTF	TGTGCCACCAGCAGAGATCACCAGGGTTTATATGGCTACACCTTC
TRBV6-2/TRBV6-3	.	TRBJ2-1	.	CASSSNYNNEQFF	TGTGCCAGCAGTTCTAACTACAACAATGAGCAGTTCTTC
TRBV27	TRBD2	TRBJ2-3	.	CASRSLAGAGDTQYF	TGTGCCAGCAGGTCTCTAGCGGGGGCGGGGGATACGCAGTATTTT
TRBV5-4	.	TRBJ1-2	.	CASSGEGTYGYTF	TGTGCCAGCAGCGGTGAGGGTACCTATGGCTACACCTTC
TRBV7-9	TRBD1	TRBJ1-2	few	CASSSDRGRLYYGYTF	TGTGCCAGCAGCTCGGACAGGGGGCGATTGTACTATGGCTACACCTTC
TRBV7-2	.	TRBJ2-3	.	CASSLSGATDTQYF	TGTGCCAGCAGCTTAAGTGGGGCCACAGATACGCAGTATTTT
TRBV4-3	.	TRBJ1-2	.	CASSQRREGTYGYTF	TGCGCCAGCAGCCAAAGAAGGGAGGGTACCTATGGCTACACCTTC
TRBV9	TRBD1	TRBJ2-3	.	CASSVDRGGDTQYF	TGTGCCAGCAGCGTGGACAGGGGGGGAGATACGCAGTATTTT
TRBV11-3	.	TRBJ2-1	.	CASSLGRYNEQFF	TGTGCCAGCAGCTTAGGCAGGTACAATGAGCAGTTCTTC
TRBV7-9	TRBD1	TRBJ1-1	.	CASSYRGDTEAFF	TGTGCCAGCAGTTACAGGGGAGACACTGAAGCTTTCTTT
TRBV5-1	.	TRBJ2-1	.	CASSLEATGLGSGEQFF	TGCGCCAGCAGCTTGGAGGCTACAGGCCTCGGGTCAGGTGAGCAGTTCTTC
TRBV11-2	TRBD2	TRBJ2-3	.	CASSPETSGDTQYF	TGTGCCAGCAGCCCAGAGACTAGCGGGGATACGCAGTATTTT
TRBV27	TRBD2	TRBJ2-7	.	CASRSGGSSYEQYF	TGTGCCAGCCGTAGCGGGGGAAGCTCCTACGAGCAGTACTTC
TRBV2	TRBD1	TRBJ2-3	once	CASSQTGTDTQYF	TGTGCCAGCAGTCAGACAGGGACAGATACGCAGTATTTT
TRBV27	TRBD1	TRBJ1-2	once	CASSPRTGNLFYGYTF	TGTGCCAGCAGTCCTCGGACAGGGAATCTTTTTTATGGCTACACCTTC
TRBV7-9	.	TRBJ1-1	few	CASSLSWAREAFF	TGTGCCAGCAGCTTATCGTGGGCCAGAGAAGCTTTCTTT
TRBV5-1	TRBD2	TRBJ2-3	.	CASSLGLAGPYGTQYF	TGCGCCAGCAGCTTGGGACTAGCGGGCCCCTATGGTACGCAGTATTTT
TRBV30	.	TRBJ1-1	.	CAFKSSGTEAFF	TGTGCCTTTAAGTCGTCGGGCACTGAAGCTTTCTTT
TRBV4-3	TRBD2	TRBJ2-1	.	CASSLLAGSYNEQFF	TGCGCCAGCAGCCTCCTAGCGGGTTCCTACAATGAGCAGTTCTTC
TRBV5-1	.	TRBJ1-2	.	CASSLVAGNYGYTF	TGCGCCAGCAGCTTGGTTGCGGGGAACTATGGCTACACCTTC
TRBV19	.	TRBJ2-4	.	CASSIVSGGGIQYF	TGTGCCAGTAGTATAGTGTCCGGAGGTGGCATTCAGTACTTC
TRBV5-1	.	TRBJ1-1	.	CASSARVGNTEAFF	TGCGCCAGCAGCGCCAGGGTTGGGAACACTGAAGCTTTCTTT
TRBV6-6	.	TRBJ2-7	few	CASSSVIYEQYF	TGTGCCAGCAGTTCCGTTATATACGAGCAGTACTTC
TRBV7-7	.	TRBJ2-7	.	CASSLGPVSYEQYF	TGTGCTAGCAGCTTAGGTCCGGTTTCCTACGAGCAGTACTTC
TRBV9	TRBD2	TRBJ2-7	.	CASSVGGSGGAEQYF	TGTGCCAGCAGCGTAGGTGGTAGCGGGGGGGCCGAGCAGTACTTC
TRBV2	.	TRBJ2-7	.	CASSESVSSYEQYF	TGTGCCAGCAGTGAAAGTGTGAGCTCCTACGAGCAGTACTTC
TRBV28	TRBD1	TRBJ1-5	.	CASRGDSYLQPQHF	TGTGCCAGCAGGGGGGACAGCTACTTGCAGCCCCAGCATTTT
TRBV12-3/TRBV12-4	TRBD1	TRBJ1-2	.	CASSGQAVGYTF	TGTGCCAGCAGTGGACAGGCGGTCGGCTACACCTTC
TRBV6-1	.	TRBJ1-5	.	CASSAKTTGLNQPQHF	TGTGCCAGCAGTGCCAAAACGACAGGCCTAAATCAGCCCCAGCATTTT
TRBV15	.	TRBJ2-5	.	CATSRDGRDFGETQYF	TGTGCCACCAGCAGAGATGGGCGGGACTTTGGGGAGACCCAGTACTTC
TRBV3-1/TRBV3-2	TRBD2	TRBJ2-1	.	CASSPRLAGASYNEQFF	TGTGCCAGCAGCCCTCGACTAGCGGGGGCCTCCTACAATGAGCAGTTCTTC
TRBV10-3	TRBD1	TRBJ2-7	.	CAISGQGWYEQYF	TGTGCCATCAGCGGACAGGGTTGGTACGAGCAGTACTTC
TRBV11-2	TRBD2	TRBJ2-7	.	CASSLVSGGGYEQYF	TGTGCCAGCAGCTTAGTAAGCGGGGGGGGTTACGAGCAGTACTTC
TRBV7-2	.	TRBJ1-1	.	CASTDSTGNTEAFF	TGTGCCAGCACCGACTCGACTGGGAACACTGAAGCTTTCTTT
TRBV5-4	.	TRBJ2-5	.	CASSPQGRETQYF	TGTGCCAGCAGCCCTCAGGGCCGCGAGACCCAGTACTTC
TRBV7-8	.	TRBJ1-2	.	CASSPAGTPNYGYTF	TGTGCCAGCAGCCCCGCAGGGACACCTAACTATGGCTACACCTTC
TRBV5-1	TRBD2	TRBJ2-7	.	CASSPEGTTTGLYEQYF	TGCGCCAGCAGCCCCGAAGGGACTACCACCGGTCTCTACGAGCAGTACTTC
TRBV4-1	.	TRBJ2-7	once	CASSQAENTGTYEQYF	TGCGCCAGCAGCCAAGCCGAAAACACCGGGACTTACGAGCAGTACTTC
TRBV7-7	.	TRBJ2-5	.	CASSVSSNPGVGETQYF	TGTGCTAGCAGCGTATCATCCAACCCAGGGGTCGGGGAGACCCAGTACTTC